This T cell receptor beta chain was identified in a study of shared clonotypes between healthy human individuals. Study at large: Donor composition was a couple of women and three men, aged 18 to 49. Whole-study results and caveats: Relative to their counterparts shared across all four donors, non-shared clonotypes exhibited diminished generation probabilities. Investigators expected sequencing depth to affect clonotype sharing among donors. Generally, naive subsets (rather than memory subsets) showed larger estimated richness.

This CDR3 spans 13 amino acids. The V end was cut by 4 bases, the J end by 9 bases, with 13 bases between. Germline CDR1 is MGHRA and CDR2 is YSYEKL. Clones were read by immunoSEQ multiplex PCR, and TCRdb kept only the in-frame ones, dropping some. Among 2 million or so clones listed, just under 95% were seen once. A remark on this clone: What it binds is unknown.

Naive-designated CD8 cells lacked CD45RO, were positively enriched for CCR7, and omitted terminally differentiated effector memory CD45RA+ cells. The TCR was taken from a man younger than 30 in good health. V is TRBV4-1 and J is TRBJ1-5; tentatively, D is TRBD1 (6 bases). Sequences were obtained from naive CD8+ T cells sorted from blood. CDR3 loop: CASSPGEASPQHF. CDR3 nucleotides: TGCGCCAGCAGCCCAGGGGAGGCCTCGCCCCAGCATTTT.